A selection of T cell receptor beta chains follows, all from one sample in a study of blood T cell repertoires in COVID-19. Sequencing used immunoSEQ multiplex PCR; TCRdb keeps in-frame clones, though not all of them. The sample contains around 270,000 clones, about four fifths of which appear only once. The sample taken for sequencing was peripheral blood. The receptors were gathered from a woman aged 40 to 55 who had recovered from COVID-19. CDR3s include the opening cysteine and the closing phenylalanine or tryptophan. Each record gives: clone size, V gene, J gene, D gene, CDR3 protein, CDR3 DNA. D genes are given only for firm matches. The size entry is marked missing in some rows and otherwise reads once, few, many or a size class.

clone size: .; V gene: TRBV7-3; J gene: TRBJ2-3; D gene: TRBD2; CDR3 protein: CASSLSSGVSGDTQYF; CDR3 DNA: TGTGCCAGCAGCTTATCTAGCGGGGTTTCGGGAGATACGCAGTATTTT
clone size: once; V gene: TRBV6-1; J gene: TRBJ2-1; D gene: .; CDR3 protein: CASSGPGTTRGYNEQFF; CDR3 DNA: TGTGCCAGCAGTGGACCCGGGACAACGAGGGGGTACAATGAGCAGTTCTTC
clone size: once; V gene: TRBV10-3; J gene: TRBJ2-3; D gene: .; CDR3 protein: CAITESSGTDTQYF; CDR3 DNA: TGTGCCATCACCGAGTCTTCGGGCACAGATACGCAGTATTTT
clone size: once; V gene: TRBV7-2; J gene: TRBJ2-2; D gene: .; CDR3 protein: CASSSQGAGELFF; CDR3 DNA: TGTGCCAGCAGCTCACAGGGCGCCGGGGAGCTGTTTTTT
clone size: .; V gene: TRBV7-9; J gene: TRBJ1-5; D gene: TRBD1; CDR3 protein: CASSWGQGDSNQPQHF; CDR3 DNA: TGTGCCAGCAGCTGGGGACAGGGGGATAGCAATCAGCCCCAGCATTTT
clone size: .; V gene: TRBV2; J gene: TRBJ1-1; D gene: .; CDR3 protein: CASNGDIGNTEAFF; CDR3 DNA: TGTGCCAGCAATGGGGACATTGGGAACACTGAAGCTTTCTTT
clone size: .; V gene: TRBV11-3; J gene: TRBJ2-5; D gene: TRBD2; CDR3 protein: CASSPRGTSGGAKKTQYF; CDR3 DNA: TGTGCCAGCAGCCCCCGGGGGACTAGCGGGGGGGCGAAAAAAACCCAGTACTTC
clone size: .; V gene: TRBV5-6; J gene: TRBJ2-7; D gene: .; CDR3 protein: CASSWRAFSYEQYF; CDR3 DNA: TGTGCCAGCAGCTGGAGAGCGTTTTCCTACGAGCAGTACTTC
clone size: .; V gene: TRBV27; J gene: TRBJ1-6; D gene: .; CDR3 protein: CASSSLQAFYNSPLHF; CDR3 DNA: TGTGCCAGCAGTTCGCTACAGGCTTTCTATAATTCACCCCTCCACTTT
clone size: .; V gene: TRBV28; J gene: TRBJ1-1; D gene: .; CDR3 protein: CASTSGGPRELKNTEAFF; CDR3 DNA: TGTGCCAGCACATCCGGGGGTCCCAGGGAGCTAAAGAACACTGAAGCTTTCTTT
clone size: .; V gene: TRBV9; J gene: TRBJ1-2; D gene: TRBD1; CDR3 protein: CASSAGTVYNGYTF; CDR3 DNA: TGTGCCAGCAGCGCGGGGACAGTTTATAATGGCTACACCTTC
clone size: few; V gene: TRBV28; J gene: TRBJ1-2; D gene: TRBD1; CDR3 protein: CASSLRDRRGYTF; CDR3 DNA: TGTGCCAGCAGTTTAAGGGACAGAAGAGGCTACACCTTC
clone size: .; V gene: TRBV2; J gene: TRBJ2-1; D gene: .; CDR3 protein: CASSEGFNEQFF; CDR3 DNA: TGTGCCAGCAGTGAGGGCTTCAATGAGCAGTTCTTC
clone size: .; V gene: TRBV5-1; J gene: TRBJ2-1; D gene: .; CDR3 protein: CASSWGGAGLNEQFF; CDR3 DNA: TGCGCCAGCAGCTGGGGTGGGGCCGGTTTAAATGAGCAGTTCTTC
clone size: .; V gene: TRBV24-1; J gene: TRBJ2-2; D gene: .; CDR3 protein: CATKGGAGELFF; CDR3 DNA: TGTGCCACCAAAGGAGGCGCCGGGGAGCTGTTTTTT
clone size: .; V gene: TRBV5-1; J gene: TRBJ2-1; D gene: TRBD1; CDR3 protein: CASSLTGGPYNEQFF; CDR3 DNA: TGCGCCAGCAGCTTAACAGGGGGGCCCTACAATGAGCAGTTCTTC
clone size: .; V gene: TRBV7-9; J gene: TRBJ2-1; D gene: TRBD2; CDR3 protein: CASSQTSGTIKGNEQFF; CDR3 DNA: TGTGCCAGCAGCCAGACTAGCGGGACGATAAAAGGTAATGAGCAGTTCTTC
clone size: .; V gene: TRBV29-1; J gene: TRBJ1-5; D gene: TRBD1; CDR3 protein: CSVGGTGGPGQPQHF; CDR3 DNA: TGCAGCGTTGGGGGGACAGGGGGCCCGGGTCAGCCCCAGCATTTT
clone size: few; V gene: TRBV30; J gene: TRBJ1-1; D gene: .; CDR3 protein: CAWVGPLPRREGFF; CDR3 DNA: TGTGCCTGGGTTGGTCCGCTTCCTCGCCGTGAGGGTTTCTTT
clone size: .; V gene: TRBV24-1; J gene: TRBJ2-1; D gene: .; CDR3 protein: CATSGRGSSYNEQFF; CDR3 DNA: TGTGCCACCAGTGGAAGGGGAAGCTCCTACAATGAGCAGTTCTTC
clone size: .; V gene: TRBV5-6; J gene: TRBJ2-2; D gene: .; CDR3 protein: CASSQVYGTGELFF; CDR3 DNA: TGTGCCAGCAGCCAAGTCTACGGTACCGGGGAGCTGTTTTTT
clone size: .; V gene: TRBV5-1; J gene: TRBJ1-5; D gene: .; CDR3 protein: CASSLEAGTEYQPQHF; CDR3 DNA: TGCGCCAGCAGCTTGGAGGCGGGGACGGAATATCAGCCCCAGCATTTT
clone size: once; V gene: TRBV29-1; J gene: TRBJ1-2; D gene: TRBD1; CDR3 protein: CSVETPGTGFSNF; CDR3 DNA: TGCAGCGTTGAAACCCCCGGGACAGGGTTCTCAAACTTC
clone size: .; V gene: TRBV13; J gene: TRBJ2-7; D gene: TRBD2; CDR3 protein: CASSLGLAAYEQYF; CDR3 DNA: TGTGCCAGCAGCTTGGGACTAGCGGCCTACGAGCAGTACTTC
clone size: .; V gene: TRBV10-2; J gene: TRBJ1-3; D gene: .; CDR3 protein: CASIPLQATSGNTIYF; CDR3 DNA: TGCGCCAGCATCCCCCTTCAGGCAACCTCTGGAAACACCATATATTTT
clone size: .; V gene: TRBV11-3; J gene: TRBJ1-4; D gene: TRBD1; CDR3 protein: CASSKDRGAVNEKLFF; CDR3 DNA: TGTGCCAGCAGTAAGGACAGGGGAGCGGTTAATGAAAAACTGTTTTTT
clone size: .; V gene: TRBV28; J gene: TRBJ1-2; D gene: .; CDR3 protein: CASSLEGSGGYTF; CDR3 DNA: TGTGCCAGCAGTTTGGAGGGAAGCGGGGGCTACACCTTC
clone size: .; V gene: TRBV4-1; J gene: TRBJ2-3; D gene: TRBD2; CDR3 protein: CASSQEGQGLLDTQYF; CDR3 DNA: TGCGCCAGCAGCCAAGAGGGTCAGGGACTACTAGATACGCAGTATTTT
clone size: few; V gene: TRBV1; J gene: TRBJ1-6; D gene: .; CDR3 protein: CTSSQISGSGNSPLHF; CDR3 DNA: TGCACCAGCAGCCAAATCTCCGGGAGTGGTAATTCACCCCTCCACTTT
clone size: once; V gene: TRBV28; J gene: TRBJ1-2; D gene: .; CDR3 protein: CASSLRPHRAVGSNYGYTF; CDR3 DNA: TGTGCCAGCAGTTTACGTCCCCACAGGGCGGTGGGATCTAACTATGGCTACACCTTC
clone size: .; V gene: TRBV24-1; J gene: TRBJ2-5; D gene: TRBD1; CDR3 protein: CATSDHRVGGETQYF; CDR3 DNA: TGTGCCACCAGTGACCACAGGGTAGGGGGCGAGACCCAGTACTTC
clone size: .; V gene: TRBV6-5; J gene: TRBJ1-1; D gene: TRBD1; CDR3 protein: CASSKPGQGLLEAFF; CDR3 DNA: TGTGCCAGCAGTAAACCGGGACAGGGGCTGCTGGAAGCTTTCTTT
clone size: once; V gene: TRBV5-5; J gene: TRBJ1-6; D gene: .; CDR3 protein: CASSLGQYNSPLHF; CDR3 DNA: TGTGCCAGCAGCTTGGGGCAATATAATTCACCCCTCCACTTT
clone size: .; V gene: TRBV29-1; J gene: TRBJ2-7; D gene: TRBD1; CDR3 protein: CSIRTGKRNEQYF; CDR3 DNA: TGCAGCATAAGGACAGGGAAGAGGAACGAGCAGTACTTC
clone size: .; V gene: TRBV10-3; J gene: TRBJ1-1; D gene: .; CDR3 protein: CAISEGGSNMNTEAFF; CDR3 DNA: TGTGCCATCAGTGAGGGGGGCAGCAACATGAACACTGAAGCTTTCTTT
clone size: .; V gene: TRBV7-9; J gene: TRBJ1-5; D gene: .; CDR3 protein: CASSPGSNQPQHF; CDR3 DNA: TGTGCCAGCAGCCCGGGAAGCAATCAGCCCCAGCATTTT
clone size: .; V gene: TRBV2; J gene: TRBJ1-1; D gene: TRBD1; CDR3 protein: CASILDRVGSTEAFF; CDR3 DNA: TGTGCCAGCATCTTGGACAGGGTGGGTAGCACTGAAGCTTTCTTT
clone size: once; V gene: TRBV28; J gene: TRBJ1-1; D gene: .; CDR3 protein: CASSVGGYTEAFF; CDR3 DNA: TGTGCCAGCAGTGTGGGGGGATACACTGAAGCTTTCTTT
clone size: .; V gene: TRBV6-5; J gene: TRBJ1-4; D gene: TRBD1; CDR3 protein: CASSTQGAREKLFF; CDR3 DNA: TGTGCCAGCAGCACCCAGGGGGCGAGAGAAAAACTGTTTTTT
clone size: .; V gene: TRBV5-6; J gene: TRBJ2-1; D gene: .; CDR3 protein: CASSLSGEQFF; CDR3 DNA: TGTGCCAGCAGCTTGTCAGGGGAGCAGTTCTTC
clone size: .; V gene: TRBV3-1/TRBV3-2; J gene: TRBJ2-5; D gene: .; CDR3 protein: CASGRGSETQYF; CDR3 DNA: TGTGCCAGCGGACGGGGATCGGAGACCCAGTACTTC
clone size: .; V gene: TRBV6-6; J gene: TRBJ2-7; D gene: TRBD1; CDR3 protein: CASSPRGTGLIYEQYF; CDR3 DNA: TGTGCCAGCAGCCCTCGGGGGACAGGGTTAATCTACGAGCAGTACTTC